This entry lists 23 T cell receptor beta chains sequenced from one sample in a study of blood T cell repertoires in COVID-19. Only in-frame clones appear in the TCRdb table, and some are missing; sequencing was by immunoSEQ multiplex PCR. The sample yields 100,000 to 120,000 clones, roughly four fifths seen once. The sequenced material came from peripheral blood. Receptors were obtained from a woman in her sixties or seventies with acute or convalescent COVID-19.

Remarks on this clone: Other DNA sequences in this sample translate to the same CDR3. The chain couples TRBV6-2 or TRBV6-3 to TRBJ2-7, with 14 bases aligning to TRBD2. CDR3 size: 14 residues. Trimming took 5 bases from V and 4 from J; bases not matched to a gene: 1. Germline-derived CDR1 and CDR2 are MNHEY and SVGEGT. CDR3 DNA: TGTGCCAGCAGTCGACTAGCGGGGGGGTACGAGCAGTACTTC. This codes for CASSRLAGGYEQYF.

The V and J genes are TRBV30 and TRBJ2-5; TRBD1 aligns across 9 bases. V shed 4 bases, J shed 5 bases, and the junction held 8 bases outside the gene matches. There are 14 residues in the CDR3. From germline, CDR1 is GTSNPN and CDR2 SVGIG (reference sequence). CDR3: CAWTLQGAMETQYF. The CDR3 bases are TGTGCCTGGACCTTACAGGGGGCGATGGAGACCCAGTACTTC.

The chain links TRBV30 to TRBJ2-3; TRBD2 is a possible D gene (7 bases). In germline, CDR1 is GTSNPN, CDR2 SVGIG (reference sequence). With 2 bases removed from V and 6 bases from J, the gap between germline ends came to 18 bases. The CDR3 runs 15 residues. CDR3 sequence reads: CAWSQDGGLGDTQYF. The CDR3 bases are TGTGCCTGGAGTCAAGACGGGGGGCTGGGGGATACGCAGTATTTT. Drawing the rest from reference TRBV30 and TRBJ2-3, the complete variable domain is SQTIHQWPATLVQPVGSPLSLECTVEGTSNPNLYWYRQAAGRGLQLLFYSVGIGQISSEVPQNLSASRPQDRQFILSSKKLLLSDSGFYLCAWSQDGGLGDTQYFGPGTRLTVL.

This clone was observed a few times. This sequence joins TRBV4-3 and TRBJ1-4, with 7 bases fitting TRBD1. Trimming took 0 bases from V and 8 from J; bases not matched to a gene: 6. The germline V gene has CDR1 LGHNA and CDR2 YSLEER. The CDR3 runs to 15 residues. The CDR3 sequence: CASSQDYRGQEKLFF. CDR3 nucleotide sequence: TGCGCCAGCAGCCAAGACTATAGGGGGCAAGAAAAACTGTTTTTT.

This chain links TRBV2 with TRBJ1-2; 8 nucleotides agree with TRBD1. Germline CDR1 SNHLY, CDR2 FYNNEI. This CDR3 region has 15 residues. The trim removed 4 bases at V and 6 bases at J, leaving 10 bases unmatched. The chain's CDR3 is CASSASLAGGNGYTF. The CDR3, as DNA: TGTGCCAGCAGTGCCTCCCTGGCAGGGGGCAATGGCTACACCTTC.

The chain is built from TRBV6-1 and TRBJ1-6; D gene uncertain. Looked up from germline, CDR1 is MNHNS and CDR2 is SASEGT. There are 18 residues in the CDR3. Trimming took 2 bases from V and 0 from J, leaving 14 bases between them. The CDR3 region is CASSEMAADSSYNSPLHF. In DNA, the CDR3 is TGTGCCAGCAGTGAAATGGCGGCTGATAGCTCCTATAATTCACCCCTCCACTTT.

The chain recombines TRBV7-9 with TRBJ1-1; D is unclear. The CDR3 runs to 14 residues. Germline assignment: CDR1 SEHNR and CDR2 FQNEAQ (reference sequence). The germline V and J ends were trimmed by 5 bases and 1 base, with 11 bases remaining between them. The CDR3 DNA sequence: TGTGCCAGCAGCACCCGGGATACGAACACTGAAGCTTTCTTT. It translates to CASSTRDTNTEAFF.

The gene calls are TRBV5-6 and TRBJ2-1, with TRBD2 matching over 10 bases. Germline V gene data show CDR1 as SGHDT and CDR2 as YYEEEE. V shed 3 bases, J shed 6 bases, and the junction held 12 bases outside the gene matches. This CDR3 has 17 residues. In DNA form, the CDR3 reads TGTGCCAGCAGCTCTCCCCGGGCTAGCGGGGGAGTCAATGAGCAGTTCTTC. This codes for CASSSPRASGGVNEQFF. The variable domain in full, completed from reference TRBV5-6 and TRBJ2-1, reads DAGVTQSPTHLIKTRGQQVTLRCSPKSGHDTVSWYQQALGQGPQFIFQYYEEEERQRGNFPDRFSGHQFPNYSSELNVNALLLGDSALYLCASSSPRASGGVNEQFFGPGTRLTVL.

The rearrangement joins TRBV6-5 to TRBJ2-1; 9 bases match TRBD2. The length of the CDR3 is 15 residues. CDR1 is MNHEY and CDR2 is SVGAGI in the germline V gene. The V segment lost 6 bases and the J segment 5 bases; nucleotides outside the gene matches: 8. The CDR3, as DNA: TGTGCCAGCAGGGAGGGACTAGCCCCCCACAATGAGCAGTTCTTC. Its translation is CASREGLAPHNEQFF.

The chain combines TRBV5-6 with TRBJ1-1; 9 bases align to TRBD1. V was pared by 4 bases and J by 8 bases, with 9 bases of the junction left unmatched. Looked up from germline, CDR1 is SGHDT and CDR2 is YYEEEE. The CDR3 loop spans 14 amino acids. CDR3 bases: TGTGCCAGCAGCCTCCGGGACAGGGTACCCGAAGCTTTCTTT. Residues: CASSLRDRVPEAFF.

The chain is built from TRBV18 and TRBJ2-5, with 7 bases lining up with TRBD2. The CDR3 runs 12 residues. The V and J ends lost 4 bases and 5 bases, in that order; junction bases with no gene match: 1. In germline, CDR1 is KGHSH, CDR2 LQKENI. The DNA for the CDR3 is TGTGCCAGCTCACGGCGGGGGGAGACCCAGTACTTC. Protein sequence: CASSRRGETQYF. Drawing the rest from reference TRBV18 and TRBJ2-5, the complete variable domain is NAGVMQNPRHLVRRRGQEARLRCSPMKGHSHVYWYRQLPEEGLKFMVYLQKENIIDESGMPKERFSAEFPKEGPSILRIQQVVRGDSAAYFCASSRRGETQYFGPGTRLLVL.

The chain uses TRBV25-1 and TRBJ1-5; unclear D gene. V was clipped by 1 base and J by 0 bases, with 4 bases between them. CDR1 and CDR2 (germline): MGHDK, SYGVNS. This CDR3 has 14 amino acids. The CDR3 is CASSEWSSNQPQHF. The CDR3 DNA is TGTGCCAGCAGTGAATGGAGTAGCAATCAGCCCCAGCATTTT.

This clone appeared once. CDR3 nucleotides: TGTGCCACCAGTGATCCCACCGGAGATCAGCCCCAGCATTTT. This sequence encodes CATSDPTGDQPQHF. V is TRBV24-1 and J is TRBJ1-5; D call uncertain. The CDR3 loop spans 14 amino acids. Trimming shortened V by 3 bases and J by 5 bases, and 10 bases separated the two germline ends. Germline V gene lookup returns CDR1 KGHDR and CDR2 SFDVKD.

The gene calls are TRBV11-2 and TRBJ2-3, with D maybe TRBD1 (6 bases). The V gene's germline CDR1 is SGHAT and CDR2 FQNNGV. Trimming pared 4 bases from V and 0 bases from J, leaving 17 bases between. The CDR3 is made up of 17 amino acids. The CDR3 nucleotides are TGTGCCAGCAGCTCCGGACAGATCGAAGCTAGCACAGATACGCAGTATTTT. Translation gives CASSSGQIEASTDTQYF. The full variable domain, in which reference TRBV11-2 and TRBJ2-3 provide the parts outside the CDR3, is EAGVAQSPRYKIIEKRQSVAFWCNPISGHATLYWYQQILGQGPKLLIQFQNNGVVDDSQLPKDRFSAERLKGVDSTLKIQPAKLEDSAVYLCASSSGQIEASTDTQYFGPGTRLTVL.

The chain is built from TRBV5-1 and TRBJ2-7; TRBD2 matches at 11 bases. Germline-derived CDR1 and CDR2 are SGHRS and YFSETQ. With 4 bases clipped from V and 4 bases from J, the junction kept 4 bases outside the gene matches. This CDR3 contains 14 residues. DNA of the CDR3: TGCGCCAGCAGCCCAACTAGCGGGGGTTACGAGCAGTACTTC. Its protein product is CASSPTSGGYEQYF.

The gene calls are TRBV6-2 or TRBV6-3 and TRBJ2-1, with 9 bases lining up with TRBD1. Looked up from germline, CDR1 is MNHEY and CDR2 is SVGEGT. With V trimmed by 4 bases and J by 4 bases, 8 bases remained unmatched. There are 16 residues in the CDR3. CDR3: CASSFSPGTGYNEQFF. Written as DNA, the CDR3 is TGTGCCAGCAGTTTTTCTCCCGGGACAGGGTACAATGAGCAGTTCTTC.

CDR3 bases: TGTGCCAGCAGAGGGGGGGGCCGTTTACTACTAGGATTTTACGAGCAGTACTTC. It specifies CASRGGGRLLLGFYEQYF. The V gene is TRBV2, the J gene TRBJ2-7; TRBD2 might be the D (7 bases). V was shortened by 6 bases and J by 4 bases, with 28 bases between the two germline ends. CDR1 and CDR2 (germline): SNHLY, FYNNEI. The CDR3 loop spans 18 amino acids.

This clone has a handful of counts. V is TRBV23-1 and J is TRBJ2-1; 7 bases are shared with TRBD1. TRBV23-1 counts as an open reading frame of uncertain function. The junction had 3 bases not matched to a gene; V was cut back by 3 bases and J by 1 base. The CDR3 consists of 15 residues. The CDR3 spells CASSHPGGSYNEQFF. The CDR3, as DNA: TGCGCCAGCAGTCACCCAGGGGGTTCCTACAATGAGCAGTTCTTC.

This clone was found many times. The rearrangement joins TRBV6-2 or TRBV6-3 to TRBJ1-2; 8 bases agree with TRBD1. This CDR3 has 15 residues. The junction had 6 bases not matched to a gene; V was cut back by 2 bases and J by 4 bases. The germline V gene encodes CDR1 MNHEY and CDR2 SVGEGT. The CDR3 nucleotides are TGTGCCAGCAGTTACCCAGGACAGGGATCCTATGGCTACACCTTC. Its translation is CASSYPGQGSYGYTF.

The chain uses TRBV27 and TRBJ2-2, with 11 bases that match TRBD2. The germline V gene has CDR1 MNHEY and CDR2 SMNVEV (reference sequence). The CDR3 is 16 amino acids. Trimming removed 8 bases from V and 2 bases from J; junction bases left unmatched: 7. The CDR3: CASSPSGGSNTGELFF. CDR3 bases: TGTGCCAGCTCGCCTAGCGGGGGGAGCAACACCGGGGAGCTGTTTTTT.

The chain joins TRBV18 to TRBJ1-1; D is perhaps TRBD1 (6 bases). This CDR3 region has 15 residues. Trimming pared 5 bases from V and 0 bases from J, leaving 13 bases between. Germline CDR1 and CDR2: KGHSH and LQKENI. In DNA form, the CDR3 reads TGTGCCAGCTCAAGGAGCGGGGGCATGAACACTGAAGCTTTCTTT. Protein: CASSRSGGMNTEAFF.

The rearrangement links TRBV6-2 or TRBV6-3 to TRBJ1-1; D remains ambiguous. With 1 base removed from V and 3 bases from J, the gap between germline ends came to 6 bases. CDR1 is MNHEY, CDR2 SVGEGT, per germline. CDR3 length equals 13 residues. The CDR3, as DNA: TGTGCCAGCAGTTACTTCGGGGACACTGAAGCTTTCTTT. It translates to CASSYFGDTEAFF.

This sequence joins TRBV15 and TRBJ2-3; D is ambiguous. The CDR3 contains 15 residues. Trimming removed 1 base at V and 2 bases at J, with 10 bases between. Germline V CDR1 and CDR2: LNHNV, YYDKDF (reference sequence). The CDR3 reads CATSRVGGLTDTQYF. The CDR3 DNA follows: TGTGCCACCAGCAGAGTCGGCGGCCTCACAGATACGCAGTATTTT.